This T cell receptor (beta chain) was recovered during a study of cytomegalovirus exposure and HLA in healthy donors. Broader study findings: The authors listed around 150 TCR beta chains as cytomegalovirus-associated. Generally TCR sequences proved uncommon, though certain public TCRs appeared in numerous donors.

The protocol was immunoSEQ multiplex PCR, while the TCRdb copy is restricted to in-frame clones and leaves out a portion. This sample carries 85,000 to 120,000 clones, around 96% of them seen once, and the ten largest clones take approximately 1%. As regards this clone: The antigen is undetermined.

V lost 7 bases to trimming and J lost 4 bases; unmatched junction nucleotides: 3. The germline CDR1 and CDR2 sequences are MNHNS and SASEGT. CDR3 size: 13 residues. This clonotype originated in a woman in her late teens or twenties in good health and CMV-seronegative. The chain joins TRBV6-1 to TRBJ2-5; 10 nucleotides line up with TRBD1. Sequencing used PBMCs. DNA of the CDR3: TGTGCCAGCAAGACAGGGGGCGCAGAGACCCAGTACTTC. Translated, it gives CASKTGGAETQYF.